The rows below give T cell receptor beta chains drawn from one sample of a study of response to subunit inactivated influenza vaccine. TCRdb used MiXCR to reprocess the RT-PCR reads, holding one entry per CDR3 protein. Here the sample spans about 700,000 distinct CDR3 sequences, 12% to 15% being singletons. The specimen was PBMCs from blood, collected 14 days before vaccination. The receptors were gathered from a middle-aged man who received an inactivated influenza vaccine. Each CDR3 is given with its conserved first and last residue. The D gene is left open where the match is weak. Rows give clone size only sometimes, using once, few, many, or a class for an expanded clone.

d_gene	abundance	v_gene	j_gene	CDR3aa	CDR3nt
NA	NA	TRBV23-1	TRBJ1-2	CASSHRVSCLYYGYTF	TGCGCCAGCAGTCATAGGGTTTCATGCTTGTACTATGGCTACACCTTC
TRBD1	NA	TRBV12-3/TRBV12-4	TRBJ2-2	CASSAQGPWTGELFF	TGTGCCAGCAGTGCACAGGGGCCCTGGACCGGGGAGCTGTTTTTT
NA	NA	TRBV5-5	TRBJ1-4	CASSLEGRGFGNEKLFF	TGTGCCAGCAGCTTGGAGGGCAGGGGATTTGGTAATGAAAAACTGTTTTTT
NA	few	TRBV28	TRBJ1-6	CASSFPPLESRKYNSPLHF	TGTGCCAGCAGTTTCCCTCCCCTCGAATCCCGTAAATATAATTCACCCCTCCACTTT
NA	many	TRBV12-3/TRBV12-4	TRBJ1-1	CASSSRDWNTEAFF	TGTGCCAGCAGTTCCCGGGACTGGAACACTGAAGCTTTCTTT
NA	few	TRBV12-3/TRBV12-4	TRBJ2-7	CASTPGLTYEQYF	TGTGCCAGTACCCCGGGGCTGACCTACGAGCAGTACTTC
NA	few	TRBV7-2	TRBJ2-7	CASSLDRDFNYEQYF	TGTGCCAGCAGCTTAGATCGGGACTTCAACTACGAGCAGTACTTC
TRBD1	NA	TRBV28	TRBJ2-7	CASRQRQGTGVDEQYF	TGTGCCAGCAGACAACGACAGGGAACGGGCGTCGACGAGCAGTACTTC
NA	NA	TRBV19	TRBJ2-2	CASSILGDAGELFF	TGTGCCAGTAGTATATTAGGGGACGCCGGGGAGCTGTTTTTT
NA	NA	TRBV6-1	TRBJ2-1	CATRPRGRYNEQFF	TGTGCCACCCGACCTCGAGGCAGGTACAATGAGCAGTTCTTC
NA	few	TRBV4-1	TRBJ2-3	CASSQVSGSDTQYF	TGCGCCAGCAGCCAAGTTTCAGGCTCAGATACGCAGTATTTT
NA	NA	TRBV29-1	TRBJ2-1	CSPPWYNEQFF	TGCAGCCCCCCTTGGTACAATGAGCAGTTCTTC
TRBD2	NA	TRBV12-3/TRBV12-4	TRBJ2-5	CASRMSGGARETQYF	TGTGCCAGCAGGATGAGCGGGGGGGCCAGGGAGACCCAGTACTTC
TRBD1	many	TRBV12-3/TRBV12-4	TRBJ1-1	CASSLTEGATEAFF	TGTGCCAGCAGTTTAACGGAGGGGGCGACGGAAGCTTTCTTT
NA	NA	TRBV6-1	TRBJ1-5	CASSLKGGSGSQPQHF	TGTGCCAGCAGTCTCAAGGGGGGGAGCGGATCTCAGCCCCAGCATTTT
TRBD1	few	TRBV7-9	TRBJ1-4	CASSPGTAAEKLFF	TGTGCCAGCAGCCCTGGGACAGCGGCTGAAAAACTGTTTTTT
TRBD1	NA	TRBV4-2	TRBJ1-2	CASSQEKRLGQSNYGYTF	TGTGCCAGCAGCCAAGAGAAGCGATTGGGACAGTCTAACTATGGCTACACCTTC
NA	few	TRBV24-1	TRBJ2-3	CATSDSMYDTQYF	TGTGCCACCAGTGATTCGATGTACGATACGCAGTATTTT
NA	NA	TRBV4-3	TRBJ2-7	CASSQETGPHEQYF	TGCGCCAGCAGCCAAGAGACAGGACCCCACGAGCAGTACTTC
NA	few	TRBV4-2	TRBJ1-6	CASSQALGADNSPLHF	TGTGCCAGCAGCCAAGCCCTCGGGGCAGATAATTCACCCCTCCACTTT
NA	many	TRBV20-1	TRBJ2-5	CSAQARDSRETQYF	TGCAGTGCTCAAGCCCGGGACTCGCGAGAGACCCAGTACTTC
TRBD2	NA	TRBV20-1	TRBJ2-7	CSARGLAGGRSPYEQYF	TGCAGTGCTAGAGGACTAGCGGGAGGCCGGTCCCCCTACGAGCAGTACTTC
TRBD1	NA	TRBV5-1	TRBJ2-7	CASSPGTGISYEQYF	TGCGCCAGCAGCCCCGGGACAGGGATTTCCTACGAGCAGTACTTC
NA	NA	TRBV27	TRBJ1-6	CASSSRAGFVNSPLHF	TGTGCCAGCAGTTCAAGGGCAGGGTTTGTAAATTCACCCCTCCACTTT
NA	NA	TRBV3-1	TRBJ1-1	CASSPGSGLNTEAFF	TGTGCCAGCAGCCCAGGGTCTGGGCTGAACACTGAAGCTTTCTTT
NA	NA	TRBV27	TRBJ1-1	CASSLSRGDNAFF	TGTGCCAGCAGTTTATCGAGGGGGGACAATGCTTTCTTT
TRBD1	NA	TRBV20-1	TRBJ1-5	CSARTRGLFGNQPQHF	TGCAGTGCTAGAACCAGGGGGCTTTTTGGCAATCAGCCCCAGCATTTT
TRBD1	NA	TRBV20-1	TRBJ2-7	CSAARTGYPYEQYF	TGCAGTGCTGCCCGGACAGGATATCCTTACGAGCAGTACTTC
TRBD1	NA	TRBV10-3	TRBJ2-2	CAISKDRGPNTGELFF	TGTGCCATCAGTAAGGACAGGGGGCCGAACACCGGGGAGCTGTTTTTT
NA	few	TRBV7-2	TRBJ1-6	CASSRGRLINSPLHF	TGTGCCAGCAGCAGGGGCAGACTAATTAATTCACCCCTCCACTTT
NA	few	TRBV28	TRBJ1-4	CASTKQARNEKLFF	TGTGCCAGCACCAAACAGGCCCGGAATGAAAAACTGTTTTTT
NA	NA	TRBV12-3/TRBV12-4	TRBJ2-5	CASSTHSRSQETQYF	TGTGCCAGCAGTACCCACTCCCGGTCTCAAGAGACCCAGTACTTC
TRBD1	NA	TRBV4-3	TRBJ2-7	CASSQRDRGNYEQYF	TGCGCCAGCAGCCAACGGGACAGGGGGAACTACGAGCAGTACTTC
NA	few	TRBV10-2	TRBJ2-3	CATSRRGNTQYF	TGCGCCACCTCTCGACGGGGTAATACGCAGTATTTT
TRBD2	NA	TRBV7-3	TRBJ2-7	CASSPQGGTRVHEQYF	TGTGCCAGCAGCCCCCAAGGGGGGACTAGGGTTCACGAGCAGTACTTC
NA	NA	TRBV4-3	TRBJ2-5	CASSQEEGETQYF	TGCGCCAGCAGCCAAGAAGAGGGTGAGACCCAGTACTTC
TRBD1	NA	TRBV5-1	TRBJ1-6	CASSRTGWDSPLHF	TGCGCCAGCAGCAGGACAGGGTGGGACTCACCCCTCCACTTT
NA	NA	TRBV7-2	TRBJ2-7	CASSLTRPGQRFAYEQYF	TGTGCCAGCAGCTTAACGCGCCCGGGGCAGCGATTCGCCTACGAGCAGTACTTC
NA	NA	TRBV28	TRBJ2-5	CASSLSGGAGETQYF	TGTGCCAGCAGTTTATCCGGGGGCGCAGGAGAGACCCAGTACTTC
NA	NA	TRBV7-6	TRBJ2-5	CASSLSGSAYQETQYF	TGTGCCAGCAGCTTATCGGGCAGTGCCTACCAAGAGACCCAGTACTTC
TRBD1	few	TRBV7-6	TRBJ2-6	CASSLRTGNTGANVLTF	TGTGCCAGCAGCCTTCGGACAGGGAACACTGGGGCCAACGTCCTGACTTTC
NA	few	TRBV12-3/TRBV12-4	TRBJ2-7	CASSLFEGMHEQYF	TGTGCCAGCAGTTTGTTTGAGGGGATGCACGAGCAGTACTTC
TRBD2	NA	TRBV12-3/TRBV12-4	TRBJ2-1	CASSFPGLAREQFF	TGTGCCAGCAGTTTCCCGGGACTAGCGCGGGAGCAGTTCTTC
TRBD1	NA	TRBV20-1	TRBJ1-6	CSARAGTDNNSPLHF	TGCAGTGCTAGAGCCGGGACAGATAATAATTCACCCCTCCACTTT
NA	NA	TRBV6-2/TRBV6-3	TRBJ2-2	CASSYSFRDFVPTGELFF	TGTGCCAGCAGTTACTCGTTCCGGGATTTCGTTCCCACCGGGGAGCTGTTTTTT
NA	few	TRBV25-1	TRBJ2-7	CASSEWSSYEQYF	TGTGCCAGCAGTGAATGGTCCTCCTACGAGCAGTACTTC
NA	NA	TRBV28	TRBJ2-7	CASSSLLTGLSLDYEQYF	TGTGCCAGCAGTTCCCTATTAACCGGGCTAAGCTTAGACTACGAGCAGTACTTC
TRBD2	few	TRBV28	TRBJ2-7	CASSMAGGPYEQYF	TGTGCCAGCAGTATGGCGGGAGGGCCGTACGAGCAGTACTTC